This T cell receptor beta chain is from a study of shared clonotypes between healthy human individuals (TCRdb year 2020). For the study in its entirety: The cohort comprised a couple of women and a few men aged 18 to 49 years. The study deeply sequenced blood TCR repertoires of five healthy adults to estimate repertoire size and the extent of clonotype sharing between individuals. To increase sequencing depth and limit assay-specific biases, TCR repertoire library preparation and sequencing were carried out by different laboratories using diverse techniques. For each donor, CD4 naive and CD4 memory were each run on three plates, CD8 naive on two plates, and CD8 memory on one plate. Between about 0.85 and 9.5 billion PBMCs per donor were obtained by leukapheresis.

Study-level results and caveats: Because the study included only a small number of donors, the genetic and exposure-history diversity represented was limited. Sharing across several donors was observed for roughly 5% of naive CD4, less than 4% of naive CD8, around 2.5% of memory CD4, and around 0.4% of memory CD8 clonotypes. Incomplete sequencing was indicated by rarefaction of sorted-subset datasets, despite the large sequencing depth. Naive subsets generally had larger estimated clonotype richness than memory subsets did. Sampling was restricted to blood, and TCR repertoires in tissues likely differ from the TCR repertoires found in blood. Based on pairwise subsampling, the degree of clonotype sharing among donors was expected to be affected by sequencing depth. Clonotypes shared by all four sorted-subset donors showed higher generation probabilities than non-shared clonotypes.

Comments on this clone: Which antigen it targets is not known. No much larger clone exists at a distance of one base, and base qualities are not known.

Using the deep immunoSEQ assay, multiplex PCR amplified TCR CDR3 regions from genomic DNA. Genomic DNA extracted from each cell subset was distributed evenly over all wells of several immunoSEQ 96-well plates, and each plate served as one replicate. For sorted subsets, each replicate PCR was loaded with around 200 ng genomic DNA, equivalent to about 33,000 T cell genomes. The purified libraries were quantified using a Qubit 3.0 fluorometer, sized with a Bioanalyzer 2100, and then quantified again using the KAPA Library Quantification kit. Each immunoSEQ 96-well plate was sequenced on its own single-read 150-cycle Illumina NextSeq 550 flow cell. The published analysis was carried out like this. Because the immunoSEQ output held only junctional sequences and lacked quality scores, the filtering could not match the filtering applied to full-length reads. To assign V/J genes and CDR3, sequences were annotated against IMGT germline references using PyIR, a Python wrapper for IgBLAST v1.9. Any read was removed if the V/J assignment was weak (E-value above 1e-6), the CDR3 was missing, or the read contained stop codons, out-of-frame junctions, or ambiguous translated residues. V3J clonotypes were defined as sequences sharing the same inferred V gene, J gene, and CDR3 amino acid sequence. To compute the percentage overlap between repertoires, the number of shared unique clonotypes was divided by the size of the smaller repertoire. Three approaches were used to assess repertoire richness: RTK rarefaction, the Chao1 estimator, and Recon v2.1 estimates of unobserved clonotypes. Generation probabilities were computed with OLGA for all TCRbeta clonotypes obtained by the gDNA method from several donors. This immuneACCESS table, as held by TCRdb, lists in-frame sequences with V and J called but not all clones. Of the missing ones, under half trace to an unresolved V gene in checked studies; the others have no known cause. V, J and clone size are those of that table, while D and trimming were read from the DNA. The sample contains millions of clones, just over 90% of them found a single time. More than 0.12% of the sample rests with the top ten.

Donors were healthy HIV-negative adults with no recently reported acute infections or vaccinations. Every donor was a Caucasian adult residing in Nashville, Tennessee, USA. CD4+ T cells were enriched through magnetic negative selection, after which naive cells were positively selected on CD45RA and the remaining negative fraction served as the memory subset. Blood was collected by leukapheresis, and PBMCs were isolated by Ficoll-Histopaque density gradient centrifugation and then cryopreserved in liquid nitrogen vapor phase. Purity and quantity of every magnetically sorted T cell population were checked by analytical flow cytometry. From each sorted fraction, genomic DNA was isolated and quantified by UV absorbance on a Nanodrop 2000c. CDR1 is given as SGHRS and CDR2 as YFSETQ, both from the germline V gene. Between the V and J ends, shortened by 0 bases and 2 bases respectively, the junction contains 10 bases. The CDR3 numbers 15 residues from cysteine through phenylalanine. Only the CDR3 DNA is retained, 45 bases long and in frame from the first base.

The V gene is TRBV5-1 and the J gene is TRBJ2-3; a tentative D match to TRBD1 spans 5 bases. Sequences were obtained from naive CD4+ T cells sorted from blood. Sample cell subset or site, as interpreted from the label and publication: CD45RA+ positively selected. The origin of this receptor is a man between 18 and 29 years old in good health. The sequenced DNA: TGCGCCAGCAGCTTGGTCGCGACAGTCACAGATACGCAGTATTTT. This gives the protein CASSLVATVTDTQYF.